Following are 19 T cell receptor beta chains from one sample sequenced in a study of T-cell memory formation after mild COVID-19. MiXCR, run by TCRdb on the 5' RACE reads, gives a single entry per CDR3 protein. The sample lists tens of thousands of distinct CDR3 sequences, around 6.1% seen once, with 0.8% to 1% in the top ten. The sequenced material came from PBMCs or a T cell subset sorted from them (not recorded which). The receptors come from an adult who had mild COVID-19 (a few samples of this study predate the infection). Cell type and time point are not known.

This clonotype came up a few times. The chain employs TRBV5-1 and TRBJ1-5, with D uncertain. V was pared by 0 bases and J by 0 bases, with 7 bases between. Germline V CDR1 and CDR2: SGHRS, YFSETQ. This CDR3 comprises 15 residues. The DNA of the CDR3 is TGCGCCAGCAGCTTGGGAGGGTATAGCAATCAGCCCCAGCATTTT. Its protein product is CASSLGGYSNQPQHF.

In its sample, this clonotype was seen many times. This chain joins TRBV5-1 and TRBJ1-1; D gene uncertain. Germline-derived CDR1 and CDR2 are SGHRS and YFSETQ. The CDR3 sequence is 15 residues long. Trimming took off 1 base at V and 1 base at J, with 11 bases between the two ends. The CDR3 region has the DNA TGCGCCAGCAGCTTGATGTCAGGTGGGAACACTGAAGCTTTCTTT. Translated, it gives CASSLMSGGNTEAFF. Full variable domain (outside the CDR3, taken from reference TRBV5-1 and TRBJ1-1): KAGVTQTPRYLIKTRGQQVTLSCSPISGHRSVSWYQQTPGQGLQFLFEYFSETQRNKGNFPGRFSGRQFSNSRSEMNVSTLELGDSALYLCASSLMSGGNTEAFFGQGTRLTVV.

Ten or more counts support this clonotype. This chain connects TRBV19 to TRBJ2-3, with a weak D call TRBD1 (5 bases). Germline lookup yields CDR1 LNHDA and CDR2 SQIVND (reference sequence). The V and J ends lost 3 bases and 6 bases respectively, with 16 bases between them. The CDR3 runs 15 residues. The CDR3 nucleotides read TGTGCCAGTAGTATGAGGTCGGCAGGGATCGATACGCAGTATTTT. It yields the protein CASSMRSAGIDTQYF.

This clonotype showed up just a few times. The V and J genes are TRBV11-2 and TRBJ1-2; possibly TRBD1 for D (6 bases). The CDR3 has 16 residues. Germline loops: CDR1 SGHAT, CDR2 FQNNGV. V lost 5 bases and J 4 bases, leaving 20 bases between the germline ends. Here the CDR3 reads CASSPSSFGGPYGYTF. The CDR3, as DNA: TGTGCCAGCAGCCCTTCGTCTTTTGGGGGGCCCTATGGCTACACCTTC.

The table lists this clonotype with many counts. CDR3 in amino acids: CASSLSSGRGYNEQFF. The CDR3 nucleotides are TGTGCCAGCAGTTTGTCTAGCGGGAGGGGGTACAATGAGCAGTTCTTC. The rearrangement joins TRBV12-3 or TRBV12-4 to TRBJ2-1, with 12 bases that match TRBD2. This CDR3 is 16 amino acids long. Losses at the gene ends were 3 bases for V and 4 bases for J; bases not matched to a gene: 4.

CDR3 residues: CASSPPGQGANEQFF. In DNA form, the CDR3 reads TGTGCCAGCAGCCCTCCGGGACAGGGGGCAAATGAGCAGTTCTTC. The chain uses TRBV5-4 and TRBJ2-1; 12 positions match TRBD1. This CDR3 has 15 residues. V gave up 4 bases and J gave up 7 bases; unmatched junction bases: 6. Germline V gene sequence: CDR1 SGHNT, CDR2 YYREEE (reference sequence).

At least ten counts were recorded for this clonotype. The rearrangement joins TRBV5-1 to TRBJ2-5, with a weak D call TRBD2 (5 bases). CDR3 length equals 14 residues. The V end lost 4 bases, the J end lost 5 bases, and 15 bases lay between the germline ends. Germline V gives CDR1 SGHRS, CDR2 YFSETQ. CDR3: CASSARGSGETQYF. In DNA form, the CDR3 reads TGCGCCAGCAGCGCCCGAGGCTCGGGGGAGACCCAGTACTTC.

This clonotype has more than one count but fewer than ten. J is TRBJ1-1 and V is TRBV4-1; D remains ambiguous. Trimming removed 5 bases at V and 11 bases at J, with 18 bases between. CDR1 and CDR2 from the germline V gene are MGHRA and YSYEKL. The CDR3 loop spans 13 amino acids. The CDR3, as DNA: TGCGCCAGCAGCTATTCAGGACCCCCCGGGGCTTTCTTT. This codes for CASSYSGPPGAFF.

This clonotype was recorded many times. The CDR3 loop is CASGLPPDSVGYTF. In DNA form, the CDR3 reads TGTGCTAGTGGTTTGCCACCTGACAGCGTTGGCTACACCTTC. The chain carries TRBV12-5 and TRBJ1-2, with D maybe TRBD1 (5 bases). Trimming cost V 2 bases and J 7 bases, with 14 bases left between them. From germline, CDR1 is LGHNT and CDR2 FRNRAP. This CDR3 spans 14 amino acids.

At least ten counts were recorded for this clonotype. The rearrangement links TRBV5-1 to TRBJ2-2, with D possibly being TRBD1 or TRBD2 (5 bases each). Germline V gene lookup returns CDR1 SGHRS and CDR2 YFSETQ. This CDR3 contains 17 residues. Trimming shortened V by 4 bases and J by 0 bases, and 16 bases separated the two germline ends. In DNA, the CDR3 is TGCGCCAGCAGCCTAAGACAGCGACTATCGAACACCGGGGAGCTGTTTTTT. It translates to CASSLRQRLSNTGELFF. Variable domain in full (rest from reference TRBV5-1 and TRBJ2-2): KAGVTQTPRYLIKTRGQQVTLSCSPISGHRSVSWYQQTPGQGLQFLFEYFSETQRNKGNFPGRFSGRQFSNSRSEMNVSTLELGDSALYLCASSLRQRLSNTGELFFGEGSRLTVL.

This clonotype was counted at least ten times. This chain connects TRBV11-2 to TRBJ2-7; D unclear. V was pared by 0 bases and J by 12 bases, with 12 bases between. Per germline, CDR1 SGHAT and CDR2 FQNNGV. The CDR3 length is 12 residues. CDR3 sequence: CASSLDRVATYF. The DNA for the CDR3 is TGTGCCAGCAGCTTAGATCGGGTTGCAACGTACTTC. Based on the CDR3 plus reference TRBV11-2 and TRBJ2-7, the full variable domain is EAGVAQSPRYKIIEKRQSVAFWCNPISGHATLYWYQQILGQGPKLLIQFQNNGVVDDSQLPKDRFSAERLKGVDSTLKIQPAKLEDSAVYLCASSLDRVATYFGPGTRLTVT.

The table lists this clonotype with a few counts. The genes are TRBV20-1 and TRBJ2-1; maybe TRBD2 (6 bases). Germline CDR1 and CDR2: DFQATT and SNEGSKA (reference sequence). V was shortened by 6 bases and J by 3 bases, with 15 bases between the two germline ends. The CDR3 length is 14 residues. The CDR3 here is CSATTSLIYNEQFF. The DNA for the CDR3 is TGCAGTGCCACGACTAGTTTGATCTACAATGAGCAGTTCTTC.

This chain connects TRBV11-3 to TRBJ1-1, with 8 bases lining up with TRBD1. The V gene end was trimmed by 7 bases and the J gene end by 1 base; junction bases not matched to a gene: 5. The V gene's germline CDR1 is SGHNT and CDR2 YENEEA. CDR3 size: 14 residues. This chain's CDR3 is CASTRGQGNTEAFF. DNA of the CDR3: TGTGCCAGCACCAGAGGACAGGGGAACACTGAAGCTTTCTTT. The full variable domain, rest sourced from reference TRBV11-3 and TRBJ1-1, is EAGVVQSPRYKIIEKKQPVAFWCNPISGHNTLYWYLQNLGQGPELLIRYENEEAVDDSQLPKDRFSAERLKGVDSTLKIQPAELGDSAVYLCASTRGQGNTEAFFGQGTRLTVV.

This clonotype was recorded many times. V and J are TRBV14 and TRBJ1-1, with no clear D. The germline CDR1 and CDR2 sequences are SGHDN and FVKESK. Trimming pared 1 base from V and 4 bases from J, leaving 22 bases between. The CDR3 contains 18 residues. The CDR3, as DNA: TGTGCCAGCAGCCAAGTAAGCTCCGGGAATGGGGTGATCACTGAAGCTTTCTTT. Its protein is CASSQVSSGNGVITEAFF.

This clonotype was seen more than once but under ten times. The chain has TRBV19 and TRBJ1-6; 8 nucleotides line up with TRBD1. With V trimmed by 5 bases and J by 7 bases, 1 base remained unmatched. Germline V gene sequence: CDR1 LNHDA, CDR2 SQIVND (reference sequence). CDR3 length: 13 amino acids. The CDR3 DNA reads TGTGCCAGTAGTGACAGGGGCAATTCACCCCTCCACTTT. Translation gives CASSDRGNSPLHF. The entire variable domain, with the rest obtained from reference TRBV19 and TRBJ1-6, is as follows: DGGITQSPKYLFRKEGQNVTLSCEQNLNHDAMYWYRQDPGQGLRLIYYSQIVNDFQKGDIAEGYSVSREKKESFPLTVTSAQKNPTAFYLCASSDRGNSPLHFGNGTRLTVT.

This clonotype was recorded a few times. This rearrangement joins TRBV6-5 to TRBJ1-1; possible D gene TRBD1, 6 bases. CDR1 and CDR2 (germline): MNHEY, SVGAGI. The CDR3 length is 16 residues. V was trimmed by 5 bases and J by 5 bases, leaving 21 bases between them. The CDR3 protein is CASSPPGSGASTEAFF. The CDR3 DNA follows: TGTGCCAGCAGTCCCCCGGGTTCGGGGGCAAGTACTGAAGCTTTCTTT.

The chain combines TRBV19 with TRBJ2-7, with D possibly TRBD2 on 5 matching bases. Trimming shortened V by 3 bases and J by 0 bases, and 15 bases separated the two germline ends. The CDR3 length is 16 residues. Germline CDR1 LNHDA, CDR2 SQIVND (reference sequence). The CDR3 DNA is TGTGCCAGTAGTATGGCGGCAGGACTTAGCTCCTACGAGCAGTACTTC. The encoded protein is CASSMAAGLSSYEQYF.

This clonotype occurred many times. V and J are TRBV6-5 and TRBJ2-4, with a weak D call TRBD1 (5 bases). Germline assignment: CDR1 MNHEY and CDR2 SVGAGI. Trimming shortened V by 6 bases and J by 1 base, and 19 bases separated the two germline ends. This CDR3 comprises 17 residues. The CDR3 DNA reads TGTGCCAGCAGCTCCAGCAGGGTTATCGGGGCCAAAAACATTCAGTACTTC. It translates to CASSSSRVIGAKNIQYF.

The chain carries TRBV30 and TRBJ2-4; possibly TRBD2 for D (5 bases). This CDR3 is 15 amino acids long. CDR1 and CDR2 (germline): GTSNPN, SVGIG (reference sequence). Deletions cut 3 bases from V and 0 bases from J, with 12 bases between. The CDR3 protein is CAWRMEGLAKNIQYF. The CDR3 bases are TGTGCCTGGAGGATGGAAGGACTAGCCAAAAACATTCAGTACTTC.